This T cell receptor beta chain originates from a study of Graves' ophthalmopathy and Graves' hyperthyroidism. Study-wide findings and caveats: Sensitivity reached roughly 88% and specificity 81.08% for a 13-signature model separating ophthalmopathy from stable hyperthyroidism.

From germline, CDR1 is LNHNV and CDR2 YYDKDF (reference sequence). The V end lost 4 bases, the J end lost 1 base, and 13 bases lay between the germline ends. The CDR3 covers 15 residues. This clonotype was picked up many times. Its specificity is unknown. Transcripts of RNA were the source for amplifying TCR beta CDR3 regions. The first round was an RT-PCR with HTBI primers, and the second round was a multiplex PCR. TCRdb redid the calling of the multiplex PCR reads with MiXCR, one entry per CDR3 protein. The data contain 680,000 or so distinct CDR3 sequences, 20% to 25% of them singletons. Cases classed as stable hyperthyroidism had no ophthalmopathy within 18 months of follow-up. A volume of 10 ml of fresh peripheral blood supplied the PBMCs.

This chain links TRBV15 with TRBJ1-1, with D unclear. This receptor was obtained from a woman under 30 with stable Graves' hyperthyroidism. Some clones in this sample may be carry-over from other donors' samples. The sequenced sample consisted of peripheral blood. The CDR3: CATSKQVGANTEAFF. The CDR3 DNA reads as TGTGCCACCAGCAAGCAAGTCGGAGCGAACACTGAAGCTTTCTTT.